The sequence of this T cell receptor beta chain was determined in a study of T cells in Graves' hyperthyroidism and ophthalmopathy. The CDR3 sequence is 14 residues long. Losses at the gene ends were 5 bases for V and 5 bases for J; bases not matched to a gene: 6. Germline V gene sequence: CDR1 SGHTA, CDR2 FQGNSA. This clonotype was counted at least ten times. Amplification of TCR beta CDR3 regions used RNA as the template. With the HTBI primer set, the TCR CDR3 went through a first round of RT-PCR. MiXCR, run by TCRdb on the multiplex PCR reads, gives a single entry per CDR3 protein. The table shows fewer than 650,000 distinct CDR3 sequences, with around 14% occurring only once. The diagnoses drew upon clinical symptoms, serum thyroxine and TRAb, thyroid ultrasound and orbital computed tomography.

This TCR was sampled from a woman between 18 and 30 years old with Graves' ophthalmopathy. This chain connects TRBV7-2 to TRBJ1-2, with 9 bases that match TRBD1. The specimen sequenced was blood. The CDR3 reads CASSPTGQGYGYTF. CDR3 DNA: TGTGCCAGCAGCCCAACTGGACAGGGGTATGGCTACACCTTC.